This T cell receptor beta chain came from a study of T-cell memory formation after mild COVID-19 (dated by TCRdb to 2020 to 2023). With respect to the entire study: Most TCR sequence clusters were specific to one of the two donors. In a couple of donors, T-cell clones that expanded and contracted after mild COVID-19 were followed by sequencing TCRalpha and TCRbeta repertoires longitudinally. Two young, previously healthy adult volunteers, one female and one male, were included in the cohort. Summary of the overall study and its limitations: Balanced CD4/CD8 phenotypes were observed for clones contracting from day 15 to 85, whereas a bias towards CD4+ was observed for a second wave of clones expanding from day 15 to 37. The detection of some responding clones in pre-infection memory suggests that pre-existing cross-reactive memory T cells joined the SARS-CoV-2 response. The study included only a couple of mild cases, and larger cohorts that include severe cases with pre-infection samples were judged to be necessary. Contracting CD4+ clones were located mainly in the CM and EM memory subsets, whereas CD8+ clones were found to be enriched in EMRA. The second-wave clones that peaked on day 37 were not confirmed to be SARS-CoV-2 specific.

Ficoll-Paque density gradient centrifugation was the method used to isolate PBMCs. V was cut back by 3 bases and J by 9 bases, leaving a gap of 9 bases between them. CDR1 and CDR2 were assigned from the germline V gene as MGHDK and SYGVNS. From the cysteine through the phenylalanine, the CDR3 covers 12 amino acids. The only DNA kept is the CDR3, 36 bases in frame from the first base. This clonotype has at least ten counts. Its antigen target is currently unknown. The sample holds no much larger clone one base away, and base qualities are not on file. Sequencing used an Illumina NovaSeq 6000. TCRalpha and TCRbeta cDNA libraries were built by 5'RACE with constant-segment primers, adding sample barcodes and unique molecular identifiers. Trizol reagent was used to extract RNA from every sample. Amplification of the libraries took two PCR steps, and the second step added a second sample barcode plus Illumina TruSeq adapters. Sequencing of libraries was performed on an Illumina NovaSeq with 2 x 150 bp paired-end reads. Concerning the study's data processing: The reads were demultiplexed and collapsed into UMI-guided consensus sequences using migec v1.2.7. Using mixcr v2.1.11, the UMI consensuses were aligned to TRA and TRB V and J templates and assembled into clonotypes. Expanded or contracted clonotypes were those called significant by both edgeR and NoisET, with noise models trained on biological replicates. For edgeR calls, a false discovery rate-adjusted p below 0.01 and a log2 fold-change threshold of 1 were applied. As an exploratory analysis of dynamics, PCA with hierarchical clustering was applied to max-normalized trajectories of the 1000 most abundant clonotypes. Separately sequenced CD4+ and CD8+ repertoires were used to assign a CD4 or CD8 phenotype to each responding clone. The raw public data were reprocessed by TCRdb itself: fastp quality trimming at Q25, MiXCR clonotype calling, in-frame beta chains only. Under each unique CDR3 protein, matching rows form one entry showing the most common genes and DNA. These V and J calls are TCRdb output, not the study's own analysis. For this sample the table gives 120,000 to 150,000 distinct CDR3 sequences, of which 6% to 7% were detected only once. The ten largest clones represent about 2% of the sample.

The rearranged chain carries TRBV25-1 and TRBJ2-1; the D gene cannot be named for sure. The receptor comes from an adult woman who had mild COVID-19 (a few samples of this study predate the infection). The sample titles of this study are shuffled in the database, so cell type and time point are left out; the donor was told from shared clones. The sequenced sample consisted of PBMCs or a T cell subset sorted from them (not recorded which). The DNA reads as follows: TGTGCCAGCAGTGACAAGGGTATTGAGCAGTTCTTC. Its protein product is CASSDKGIEQFF.